The 24 T cell receptor beta chains presented below share a single source sample, sequenced in a study of T cell responses to AZD1222 COVID-19 vaccine. Repertoires were generated with immunoSEQ multiplex PCR, while TCRdb's copy carries only in-frame clones and drops some. Of around 150,000 clones listed, roughly 85% are singletons. Sequenced here: peripheral blood, sampled 28 days after the second dose of the MenACWY control vaccine. The receptors derive from an adult who received the MenACWY meningococcal vaccine as a control.

The V gene is TRBV5-1, the J gene TRBJ2-2; 12 positions match TRBD1. The CDR3 extends over 18 amino acids. The trim removed 2 bases at V and 5 bases at J, leaving 10 bases unmatched. The germline V gene has CDR1 SGHRS and CDR2 YFSETQ. CDR3 amino acids: CASSFRGQGAPGTGELFF. The CDR3, as DNA: TGCGCCAGCAGCTTTAGGGGACAGGGGGCCCCTGGGACCGGGGAGCTGTTTTTT.

The genes are TRBV5-1 and TRBJ2-4; 9 bases line up with TRBD2. The CDR3 has 17 residues. V shed 0 bases and J 6 bases; nucleotides not matched to a gene: 10. Looked up from germline, CDR1 is SGHRS and CDR2 is YFSETQ. CDR3 sequence reads: CASSLEASGTLRNIQYF. Here the CDR3 DNA reads TGCGCCAGCAGCTTGGAGGCTAGCGGGACCCTAAGAAACATTCAGTACTTC.

The V gene is TRBV28, the J gene TRBJ2-2, with D possibly matching TRBD2 (6 bases). Deletions cut 5 bases from V and 3 bases from J, with 19 bases between. CDR1 is MDHEN and CDR2 is SYDVKM in the germline V gene. This CDR3 is built from 17 residues. DNA for the CDR3: TGTGCCAGCAGTCCGCTTTTAGGCGGGGCGTACACCGGGGAGCTGTTTTTT. Protein sequence: CASSPLLGGAYTGELFF.

The chain uses TRBV7-9 and TRBJ2-3, with 8 bases fitting TRBD1. The V and J ends lost 5 bases and 6 bases, in that order; junction bases with no gene match: 13. CDR1 and CDR2 (germline): SEHNR, FQNEAQ (reference sequence). The CDR3 has 16 amino acids. The chain's CDR3 is CASSTITGGSEDTQYF. The CDR3 nucleotides are TGTGCCAGCAGCACGATTACAGGGGGATCAGAGGATACGCAGTATTTT.

The CDR3 loop is CASSFGAGTMDTQYF. As DNA, the CDR3 is TGTGCCAGCAGCTTCGGGGCAGGGACGATGGATACGCAGTATTTT. The V gene is TRBV11-2, the J gene TRBJ2-3; D assignment may be TRBD1 or TRBD2 (5 bases each). The CDR3 is 15 residues long. V was pared by 3 bases and J by 6 bases, with 16 bases between. Germline-derived CDR1 and CDR2 are SGHAT and FQNNGV.

The genes are TRBV7-9 and TRBJ1-3; D remains unclear. This CDR3 has 15 amino acids. The V gene lost 6 bases and the J gene lost 4 bases, with 16 bases spanning the gap. Germline CDR1 reads SEHNR; CDR2 reads FQNEAQ (reference sequence). The DNA for the CDR3 is TGTGCCAGCAGTCCCAGGACGGGCCCCGGAAACACCATATATTTT. Translation gives CASSPRTGPGNTIYF.

This clone has only one observation. The V call is TRBV9, the J call TRBJ2-1, with TRBD2 identical over 10 bases. Germline CDR1 is SGDLS and CDR2 is YYNGEE. The CDR3 spans 16 residues. V lost 3 bases to trimming and J lost 10 bases; unmatched junction nucleotides: 13. The CDR3 is CASSAPGLASKNEQFF. The CDR3 nucleotides read TGTGCCAGCAGCGCTCCGGGACTAGCGTCGAAAAACGAGCAGTTCTTC.

The chain carries TRBV7-9 and TRBJ2-7; possibly TRBD2 for D (5 bases). V was clipped by 7 bases and J by 5 bases, with 21 bases between them. CDR3 length: 15 amino acids. Germline CDR1 and CDR2: SEHNR and FQNEAQ (reference sequence). This chain's CDR3 is CASNKLRGINHEQYF. The DNA for the CDR3 is TGTGCCAGCAACAAGTTAAGAGGGATCAATCACGAGCAGTACTTC. Filled out from reference TRBV7-9 and TRBJ2-7, the complete variable domain reads DTGVSQNPRHKITKRGQNVTFRCDPISEHNRLYWYRQTLGQGPEFLTYFQNEAQLEKSRLLSDRFSAERPKGSFSTLEIQRTEQGDSAMYLCASNKLRGINHEQYFGPGTRLTVT.

The CDR3: CSVSGRQETQYF. The CDR3 DNA reads TGCAGCGTTTCGGGTCGGCAAGAGACCCAGTACTTC. The chain joins TRBV29-1 to TRBJ2-5; D call uncertain. The CDR3 is 12 residues long. CDR1 and CDR2 (germline): SQVTM, ANQGSEA. V lost 5 bases and J lost 2, with 9 bases in between.

In DNA form, the CDR3 reads TGCAGTGCTAGTAAGGGAAATGCCGGAAACACCATATATTTT. It yields the protein CSASKGNAGNTIYF. The chain is built from TRBV20-1 and TRBJ1-3, with no clear D. Trimming took 3 bases from V and 4 from J, leaving 13 bases between them. From germline, CDR1 is DFQATT and CDR2 SNEGSKA (reference sequence). The CDR3 consists of 14 residues.

The chain joins TRBV3-1 (or the pseudogene TRBV3-2) to TRBJ1-4; the match to TRBD1 covers 10 bases. Germline CDR1 reads LGHDT; CDR2 reads YNNKEL (reference sequence). CDR3 length equals 15 residues. V lost 1 base, J lost 8 bases, and 4 bases stayed unmatched. The CDR3 nucleotides are TGTGCCAGCAGCCAAGGGACAGGGGGAGACGAAAAACTGTTTTTT. As protein: CASSQGTGGDEKLFF.

Only one count was recorded for this clone. The sample has other DNA sequences that encode this CDR3 too. The chain combines TRBV18 with TRBJ1-5; D is unclear. The V gene's germline CDR1 is KGHSH and CDR2 LQKENI. Trimming took off 5 bases at V and 2 bases at J, with 7 bases between the two ends. There are 13 residues in the CDR3. Written as DNA, the CDR3 is TGTGCCAGCTCAGGGTTGGGCAATCAGCCCCAGCATTTT. This encodes CASSGLGNQPQHF.

The chain employs TRBV6-5 and TRBJ1-3; D gene ambiguous. V gave up 11 bases and J gave up 0 bases, with 8 bases separating them. There are 12 residues in the CDR3. Germline CDR1 reads MNHEY; CDR2 reads SVGAGI. CDR3 sequence reads: CAVGSSGNTIYF. CDR3 nucleotide sequence: TGTGCCGTTGGTAGCTCTGGAAACACCATATATTTT.

This chain links TRBV18 with TRBJ1-2, with 8 bases identical to TRBD1. Germline trimming cut 6 bases from V and 5 bases from J; bases unmatched to any gene: 11. The CDR3 length is 15 residues. In germline, CDR1 is KGHSH, CDR2 LQKENI. The CDR3 DNA reads as TGTGCCAGCTCCCAGGGGACAGGCCTCGGGTATGGCTACACCTTC. Its protein is CASSQGTGLGYGYTF. Full variable domain (remainder filled in from reference TRBV18 and TRBJ1-2): NAGVMQNPRHLVRRRGQEARLRCSPMKGHSHVYWYRQLPEEGLKFMVYLQKENIIDESGMPKERFSAEFPKEGPSILRIQQVVRGDSAAYFCASSQGTGLGYGYTFGSGTRLTVV.

This clone was picked up one time. The CDR3 region has the DNA TGTGCCAGCAGTTTCGGGGGTACCACCTACAATGAGCAGTTCTTC. Protein: CASSFGGTTYNEQFF. V gene TRBV27 combines with J gene TRBJ2-1, with D tentatively TRBD2 (6 bases). Germline assignment: CDR1 MNHEY and CDR2 SMNVEV (reference sequence). The CDR3 runs 15 residues. Trimming shortened V by 3 bases and J by 2 bases, and 11 bases separated the two germline ends.

This chain joins TRBV27 and TRBJ2-3; possibly TRBD1 for D (6 bases). The CDR3 contains 16 residues. Trimming removed 7 bases at V and 1 base at J, with 18 bases between. The V gene's germline CDR1 is MNHEY and CDR2 SMNVEV (reference sequence). CDR3 DNA: TGTGCCAGCACCCTCCTGGCGGCAGGGGGCACAGATACGCAGTATTTT. It yields the protein CASTLLAAGGTDTQYF.

The chain uses TRBV27 and TRBJ2-2; TRBD2 aligns across 8 bases. V trimming: 5 bases; J trimming: 1 base; junction bases outside the gene matches: 9. There are 17 residues in the CDR3. Germline lookup yields CDR1 MNHEY and CDR2 SMNVEV (reference sequence). In DNA, the CDR3 is TGTGCCAGCAGTCACCACGGAGCGGGGGTGAACACCGGGGAGCTGTTTTTT. This codes for CASSHHGAGVNTGELFF.

The chain uses TRBV7-3 and TRBJ1-1; D gene ambiguous. This CDR3 region has 13 residues. CDR1 is SGHTA, CDR2 FQGTGA, per germline. Between the trimmed V and J ends, which lost 3 bases and 2 bases, there was a span of 7 bases. The CDR3 nucleotides are TGTGCCAGCAGCTTGGCCGGCAACACTGAAGCTTTCTTT. Translated, it gives CASSLAGNTEAFF.

The gene calls are TRBV18 and TRBJ2-3; TRBD2 matches at 8 bases. CDR3 size: 17 residues. CDR1 and CDR2 (germline): KGHSH, LQKENI. Trimming cost V 3 bases and J 2 bases; bases outside gene matches: 10. The CDR3 loop reads CASSPGAVAGTTDTQYF. The CDR3 nucleotides read TGTGCCAGCTCACCGGGCGCGGTAGCGGGGACCACAGATACGCAGTATTTT.

V gene TRBV27 combines with J gene TRBJ2-1; the match to TRBD1 covers 11 bases. V was pared by 6 bases and J by 4 bases, with 17 bases of the junction left unmatched. There are 19 residues in the CDR3. Germline CDR1 and CDR2: MNHEY and SMNVEV (reference sequence). CDR3 bases: TGTGCCAGCAGGGCCCGGACAGGGGGCATGGTGGGAGGATACAATGAGCAGTTCTTC. It yields the protein CASRARTGGMVGGYNEQFF.

This chain joins TRBV4-1 and TRBJ1-4; no clear D. Trimming removed 3 bases from V and 0 bases from J, with 11 bases in between. The germline CDR1 and CDR2 sequences are MGHRA and YSYEKL. CDR3 size: 16 residues. The CDR3 sequence: CASSQAPVATNEKLFF. CDR3 in DNA: TGCGCCAGCAGCCAGGCACCGGTCGCAACTAATGAAAAACTGTTTTTT.

The chain combines TRBV19 with TRBJ2-1, with 10 bases fitting TRBD1. Germline assignment: CDR1 LNHDA and CDR2 SQIVND (reference sequence). The CDR3 contains 15 residues. The ends lost 6 bases at V and 2 bases at J; junction bases unmatched: 4. Here the CDR3 reads CASRRQGATYNEQFF. The CDR3 region has the DNA TGTGCCAGTAGGAGACAGGGGGCGACCTACAATGAGCAGTTCTTC. The whole variable domain, remainder taken from reference TRBV19 and TRBJ2-1, is DGGITQSPKYLFRKEGQNVTLSCEQNLNHDAMYWYRQDPGQGLRLIYYSQIVNDFQKGDIAEGYSVSREKKESFPLTVTSAQKNPTAFYLCASRRQGATYNEQFFGPGTRLTVL.

V gene TRBV6-5 combines with J gene TRBJ2-2, with 8 bases matching TRBD2. Germline CDR1 reads MNHEY; CDR2 reads SVGAGI. V shed 4 bases and J 1 base; nucleotides not matched to a gene: 5. The CDR3 is 16 amino acids. In DNA form, the CDR3 reads TGTGCCAGCAGTTCCCTGGCGGGAGGGAACACCGGGGAGCTGTTTTTT. Translation: CASSSLAGGNTGELFF.

V and J are TRBV18 and TRBJ1-4; D gene uncertain. Per the germline V gene, CDR1 is KGHSH and CDR2 is LQKENI. The CDR3 is 14 amino acids. Trimming removed 3 bases at V and 8 bases at J, with 13 bases between. CDR3 sequence reads: CASSPADGQEKLFF. The CDR3 nucleotides are TGTGCCAGCTCACCGGCAGACGGGCAGGAAAAACTGTTTTTT.